One and the same sample provided the 3 T cell receptor beta chains below, sequenced in a study of low-dose radiotherapy and immunotherapy resistance in tumors. This sample's time point: before trial treatment. Alpha and beta chains were covered, as first-strand cDNA relied on TRAV- and TRBV-specific primers. Both a constant-region primer and a V-primer adapter served to amplify TCRs across about 20 PCR cycles. TCRdb analysed the reads with MiXCR anew, one entry per CDR3 protein. Here the sample spans tens of thousands of distinct CDR3 sequences, roughly a sixth being singletons. Specimen: PBMCs, collected before treatment. The receptors here all came from a male donor with prostate cancer.

This clonotype was picked up many times. The V and J genes are TRBV18 and TRBJ1-2, with D unresolved. The germline V gene encodes CDR1 KGHSH and CDR2 LQKENI. The CDR3 runs to 15 residues. With 5 bases removed from V and 0 bases from J, the gap between germline ends came to 13 bases. In DNA form, the CDR3 reads TGTGCCAGCTCATCCTCGGTTGATGCTAACTATGGCTACACCTTC. Amino acids: CASSSSVDANYGYTF.

This clonotype showed up many times. This sequence joins TRBV7-2 and TRBJ2-5; D assignment may be TRBD1 or TRBD2 (6 bases each). Germline CDR1 SGHTA, CDR2 FQGNSA. V was cut by 1 base and J by 4 bases, with 16 bases left in between. The CDR3 has 16 residues. CDR3: CASSLEGEAGVETQYF. The CDR3, as DNA: TGTGCCAGCAGCTTAGAAGGGGAGGCAGGGGTAGAGACCCAGTACTTC.

In this sample, this clonotype turned up many times. The chain uses TRBV3-1 and TRBJ2-3; TRBD2 matches 7 bases. This CDR3 is 17 amino acids long. The ends lost 0 bases at V and 1 base at J; junction bases unmatched: 7. The germline V gene has CDR1 LGHDT and CDR2 YNNKEL (reference sequence). The CDR3 DNA is TGTGCCAGCAGCCAAGATACATGGGACTACCGCACAGATACGCAGTATTTT. It specifies CASSQDTWDYRTDTQYF.